Below, 26 T cell receptor beta chains from the same sample are listed, as sequenced in a study of T cell repertoires in cytomegalovirus infection. Antigens of these TCRs are unknown. TCRdb fed the reads into MiXCR, producing one record per CDR3 protein. Of around 900,000 distinct CDR3 sequences in the sample, under 40% are singletons; the top ten hold under 15%. The sequencing here drew on cultured CD8+ T cells from PBMCs, taken from culture after CMV antigen stimulation. These receptors all come from a human donor in good health (CMV status not recorded). Some clones in this sample may be carry-over from other donors' samples.

J is TRBJ1-6 and V is TRBV5-4; D may be TRBD1 (5 bases). This CDR3 is 16 amino acids long. With 6 bases removed from V and 2 bases from J, the gap between germline ends came to 15 bases. CDR1 SGHNT and CDR2 YYREEE come from the germline V gene (reference sequence). The CDR3 nucleotides are TGTGCCAGCACCCTGGGGGACGAGGCCTATAATTCACCCCTCCACTTT. It translates to CASTLGDEAYNSPLHF.

This clonotype was observed once. This rearrangement joins TRBV5-4 to TRBJ2-5; D gene unclear. V was trimmed by 5 bases and J by 3 bases, leaving 14 bases between them. This CDR3 comprises 14 residues. The germline V gene encodes CDR1 SGHNT and CDR2 YYREEE (reference sequence). The chain's CDR3 is CASSHAMGEETQYF. CDR3 nucleotide sequence: TGTGCCAGCAGTCACGCCATGGGCGAAGAGACCCAGTACTTC. Full variable domain (outside the CDR3, taken from reference TRBV5-4 and TRBJ2-5): ETGVTQSPTHLIKTRGQQVTLRCSSQSGHNTVSWYQQALGQGPQFIFQYYREEENGRGNFPPRFSGLQFPNYSSELNVNALELDDSALYLCASSHAMGEETQYFGPGTRLLVL.

The chain joins TRBV27 to TRBJ1-5, with 7 bases matching TRBD1. Germline V CDR1 and CDR2: MNHEY, SMNVEV (reference sequence). The CDR3 runs 16 residues. The trim removed 1 base at V and 6 bases at J, leaving 9 bases unmatched. CDR3 nucleotides: TGTGCCAGCAGTTTATACGGCAGGGGGGGTGGTCAGCCCCAGCATTTT. Its translation: CASSLYGRGGGQPQHF.

In this sample, this clonotype turned up a few times. The chain links TRBV12-3 or TRBV12-4 to TRBJ2-4; D could derive from TRBD1 or TRBD2 (6 bases each). The CDR3 is made up of 13 amino acids. V shed 1 base and J shed 8 bases, with 9 bases lying between them. CDR3 in DNA: TGTGCCAGCAGTTTAGGGGGGGCTGACATTCAGTACTTC. Translating gives CASSLGGADIQYF.

In its sample, this clonotype was seen many times. V and J are TRBV12-3 or TRBV12-4 and TRBJ1-2; 7 bases match TRBD1. CDR3 size: 13 residues. The V and J ends lost 5 bases and 3 bases, in that order; junction bases with no gene match: 3. The CDR3 sequence: CASSTGTDYGYTF. The CDR3 DNA is TGTGCCAGCAGTACCGGGACAGACTATGGCTACACCTTC.

The chain employs TRBV6-6 and TRBJ2-7, with D perhaps being TRBD1 or TRBD2 (5 bases each). Germline V CDR1 and CDR2: MNHNY, SVGAGI (reference sequence). This CDR3 comprises 16 residues. Trimming shortened V by 5 bases and J by 7 bases, and 24 bases separated the two germline ends. The DNA of the CDR3 is TGTGCCAGCAGTGGGACCGGGCTGCACATATGGACAGAGCAGTACGTC. Protein: CASSGTGLHIWTEQYV.

The genes are TRBV7-9 and TRBJ1-1; TRBD1 might be the D (5 bases). Germline V CDR1 and CDR2: SEHNR, FQNEAQ (reference sequence). V lost 5 bases, J lost 3 bases, and 16 bases lay in between. There are 15 residues in the CDR3. As DNA, the CDR3 is TGTGCCAGCAGCCCCATCGGGGGTTGGGACACTGAAGCTTTCTTT. This gives the protein CASSPIGGWDTEAFF.

This clonotype was observed a few times. This chain links TRBV7-6 with TRBJ1-2; no definite D call. Germline CDR1 is SGHVS and CDR2 is FNYEAQ. This CDR3 has 15 amino acids. Deletions cut 1 base from V and 1 base from J, with 10 bases between. CDR3 sequence: CASSLDSGGNYGYTF. The CDR3 DNA is TGTGCCAGCAGCTTAGACTCCGGTGGTAACTATGGCTACACCTTC.

This clonotype was detected only a few times. The chain employs TRBV6-1 and TRBJ2-3; no firm D call. Trimming cost V 8 bases and J 9 bases, with 21 bases left between them. Germline assignment: CDR1 MNHNS and CDR2 SASEGT. The CDR3 covers 14 residues. The CDR3 DNA sequence: TGTGCCAGCGGAGTCGGTGACGGGCTGGACACGCAGTATTTT. Residues: CASGVGDGLDTQYF.

Concerning this clonotype itself: A much larger clone differs from this one at a single base, so this may be a read error. This chain uses TRBV7-9 with TRBJ2-7, with 7 bases aligning to TRBD1. Germline-derived CDR1 and CDR2 are SEHNR and FQNEAQ (reference sequence). The CDR3 totals 13 residues. V dropped 6 bases and J dropped 3; count of bases not matched to a gene: 5. The DNA for the CDR3 is TGTGCCAGCAGACCCGGGACAGTCTACGAGCAGTACTTC. Its protein is CASRPGTVYEQYF.

This clonotype was observed a handful of times. The chain recombines TRBV6-5 with TRBJ2-3; D is unclear. V was clipped by 0 bases and J by 2 bases, with 9 bases between them. CDR1 is MNHEY, CDR2 SVGAGI, per germline. This CDR3 region has 15 residues. The CDR3 coding sequence is TGTGCCAGCAGTTACTCGGCCTACCTCACAGATACGCAGTATTTT. Amino acid sequence: CASSYSAYLTDTQYF.

This clonotype was observed many times. The V and J genes are TRBV7-2 and TRBJ2-2; the D gene is possibly TRBD1 (6 bases). V shed 7 bases and J shed 7 bases, with 22 bases lying between them. The length of the CDR3 is 16 residues. CDR1 and CDR2 from the germline V gene are SGHTA and FQGNSA. CDR3 sequence reads: CASTHGQPLGYGELFF. In nucleotides, the CDR3 is TGTGCCAGCACGCACGGACAGCCTCTCGGGTACGGGGAGCTGTTTTTT.

In regard to this clonotype: Compared with germline, one end of the junction differs, possibly owing to a read error. V usage is TRBV29-1 and J usage is TRBJ2-5; D is ambiguous. CDR3 length equals 12 residues. Germline V gene lookup returns CDR1 SQVTM and CDR2 ANQGSEA. The CDR3 DNA reads TGCGGCGTTGAAGGCAGGCAAGAGACCCAGTACTTC. Translated: CGVEGRQETQYF.

CDR3 region: CASSLGAFYGYTF. The CDR3 region has the DNA TGTGCCAGCAGTTTAGGGGCCTTCTATGGCTACACCTTC. The rearrangement joins TRBV27 to TRBJ1-2, with D perhaps matching TRBD1 (5 bases). The CDR3 spans 13 residues. Per germline, CDR1 MNHEY and CDR2 SMNVEV (reference sequence). Trimming pared 2 bases from V and 4 bases from J, leaving 8 bases between.

This clonotype was observed at least ten times. The chain links TRBV6-5 to TRBJ2-7; no clear D. There are 14 residues in the CDR3. With 0 bases removed from V and 2 bases from J, the gap between germline ends came to 8 bases. Germline V gene sequence: CDR1 MNHEY, CDR2 SVGAGI. The CDR3 loop is CASSYSTGTYEQYF. The CDR3 coding sequence is TGTGCCAGCAGTTACTCGACCGGCACCTACGAGCAGTACTTC.

Ten or more counts support this clonotype. The V gene is TRBV6-1, the J gene TRBJ2-2; D perhaps matches TRBD2 (6 bases). This CDR3 is 15 amino acids long. The V gene lost 2 bases and the J gene lost 6 bases, with 13 bases spanning the gap. From germline, CDR1 is MNHNS and CDR2 SASEGT. CDR3 loop: CASSEWRGSPGELFF. The DNA for the CDR3 is TGTGCCAGCAGTGAATGGAGGGGCTCGCCCGGGGAGCTGTTTTTT.

The chain joins TRBV13 to TRBJ1-5; perhaps TRBD1 as D (5 bases). The length of the CDR3 is 16 residues. The V gene lost 3 bases and the J gene lost 0 bases, with 12 bases spanning the gap. Germline V gene data show CDR1 as PRHDT and CDR2 as FYEKMQ (reference sequence). This chain's CDR3 is CASSLGGHNSNQPQHF. The DNA of the CDR3 is TGTGCCAGCAGCTTGGGCGGACACAATAGCAATCAGCCCCAGCATTTT. The full variable domain, completed using reference TRBV13 and TRBJ1-5, is AAGVIQSPRHLIKEKRETATLKCYPIPRHDTVYWYQQGPGQDPQFLISFYEKMQSDKGSIPDRFSAQQFSDYHSELNMSSLELGDSALYFCASSLGGHNSNQPQHFGDGTRLSIL.

This chain uses TRBV2 with TRBJ1-4, with D unresolved. Germline V gene lookup returns CDR1 SNHLY and CDR2 FYNNEI. The CDR3 spans 11 residues. V dropped 8 bases and J dropped 8 bases, with 9 bases sitting between them. CDR3 amino acids: CASENSEKLFF. DNA for the CDR3: TGTGCCAGCGAAAACTCGGAAAAACTGTTTTTT.

This clonotype was detected a few times. V and J are TRBV6-1 and TRBJ2-7, with D uncertain. Looked up from germline, CDR1 is MNHNS and CDR2 is SASEGT. V lost 8 bases and J 4 bases, leaving 6 bases between the germline ends. The CDR3 has 10 amino acids. The CDR3 nucleotides read TGTGCCAGCGGGGAATACGAGCAGTACTTC. It encodes CASGEYEQYF.

The chain carries TRBV2 and TRBJ1-5; 10 nucleotides agree with TRBD1. The CDR3 sequence is 15 residues long. The V segment lost 2 bases and the J segment 5 bases; nucleotides outside the gene matches: 3. Germline V gives CDR1 SNHLY, CDR2 FYNNEI. The CDR3 reads CASSETGQGYQPQHF. Here the CDR3 DNA reads TGTGCCAGCAGTGAAACGGGACAGGGGTATCAGCCCCAGCATTTT.

This clonotype has more than one count but fewer than ten. V usage is TRBV7-9 and J usage is TRBJ2-1; D is perhaps TRBD2 (6 bases). CDR3 length: 15 amino acids. Germline lookup yields CDR1 SEHNR and CDR2 FQNEAQ (reference sequence). Trimming took off 0 bases at V and 10 bases at J, with 16 bases between the two ends. The CDR3 loop is CASSLAIDGTLEQFF. The DNA of the CDR3 is TGTGCCAGCAGCTTAGCGATAGATGGGACTTTGGAGCAGTTCTTC.

Concerning this clonotype itself: One end of the junction varies from germline; a read error may be responsible. V and J are TRBV9 and TRBJ1-2; the match to TRBD1 covers 9 bases. Per the germline V gene, CDR1 is SGDLS and CDR2 is YYNGEE. The CDR3 spans 10 residues. The chain's CDR3 is CASSGDREAF. The DNA of the CDR3 is TGTGCCAGCAGCGGGGACAGGGAGGCCTTC.

This chain links TRBV19 with TRBJ2-1; D unresolved. The germline gives CDR1 LNHDA, CDR2 SQIVND (reference sequence). The CDR3 runs to 13 residues. Trimming took off 1 base at V and 8 bases at J, with 9 bases between the two ends. CDR3 residues: CASSIGLGYEQFF. CDR3 sequence (DNA): TGTGCCAGTAGTATAGGTCTAGGCTATGAGCAGTTCTTC.

This clonotype was picked up a small number of times. CDR3: CASSQVLGEQFF. The CDR3 DNA reads TGTGCCAGCAGCCAAGTACTGGGTGAGCAGTTCTTC. This rearrangement joins TRBV4-2 to TRBJ2-1; D uncertain. The V end was cut by 1 base, the J end by 9 bases, with 7 bases between. Germline CDR1 LGHNA, CDR2 YNFKEQ. The length of the CDR3 is 12 residues.

This clonotype was seen ten or more times. Here the CDR3 reads CASSLAVGRYEQYF. The DNA of the CDR3 is TGTGCCAGCAGCTTAGCGGTGGGGCGATACGAGCAGTACTTC. The rearrangement links TRBV7-8 to TRBJ2-7; the D gene is possibly TRBD1 (5 bases). The CDR3 covers 14 residues. Trimming took 0 bases from V and 4 from J, leaving 10 bases between them. Looked up from germline, CDR1 is SGHVS and CDR2 is FQNEAQ.

This clonotype was counted a few times. The chain is built from TRBV2 and TRBJ1-2; no clear D gene. This CDR3 has 13 amino acids. Germline V lookup: CDR1 SNHLY, CDR2 FYNNEI. Trimming took off 6 bases at V and 2 bases at J, with 10 bases between the two ends. The CDR3 DNA reads TGTGCCAGCAGAGGACGCATCAACTATGGCTACACCTTC. Protein sequence: CASRGRINYGYTF.